This T cell receptor (beta chain) was sequenced during a study of T-cell reconstitution after alpha-beta-depleted transplantation in children. Study-level points and caveats: Reportedly, roughly two months post-transplant, alpha-beta T cells arose from several hundred expanded graft clones.

This clonotype came up many times. The target antigen is unknown. The authors prepared the TCRbeta library with unique molecular identifiers. In TCRdb, the PCR reads were re-called with MiXCR into one record per CDR3 protein. The sample contains approximately 290,000 distinct CDR3 sequences, 11% of which appear only once. V was shortened by 3 bases and J by 2 bases, with 11 bases between the two germline ends. The CDR3 loop spans 14 amino acids. V usage is TRBV12-3 or TRBV12-4 and J usage is TRBJ2-7; D remains ambiguous. Sample: peripheral blood, taken 180 days after TCRalphabeta/CD19-depleted stem cell transplant. This clonotype originated in a male patient under 10 years old who had a stem cell transplant for chronic granulomatous disease, so the T cells may come from the graft donor. CDR3 DNA sequence: TGTGCCAGCAGTTTGCGTTTCCAAGCCTACGAGCAGTACTTC. Translated: CASSLRFQAYEQYF.